The sequence of this TCR beta chain was determined in a study of CD8 T cells in ankylosing spondylitis. Study outcomes and limitations: A motif in TCR beta, a set of eight or nine highly homologous variants, appeared characteristic of ankylosing spondylitis blood. CD8+ cells made up the disease-linked clones, which were relatively rare in peripheral blood. Reactive arthritis synovial fluid and blood were previously reported to contain some motif variants.

The sample holds many counts of this clonotype. As yet, its antigen is unknown. One entry per CDR3 protein, called by TCRdb with MiXCR from the 5' RACE reads. The data show more than 500,000 distinct CDR3 sequences, 5.3% seen once. The CDR3 is 13 residues long. CDR1 is SQVTM, CDR2 ANQGSEA, per germline. The sequence was obtained from a male donor with ankylosing spondylitis. The chain joins TRBV29-1 to TRBJ1-3; no firm D call. The specimen sequenced was blood, either unsorted or a sorted T cell fraction (not recorded which). DNA of the CDR3: TGCACCGCCGGAGGAGACTCTGGAAACACCATATATTTT. Protein sequence: CTAGGDSGNTIYF.